A single sample is the source of the 22 T cell receptor beta chains below, sequenced in a study of blood T cell repertoires in COVID-19. Sequenced by immunoSEQ multiplex PCR; TCRdb stores in-frame clones only, minus some. The sample consists of approximately 97,000 clones, roughly 82% of them appearing once. The sample taken for sequencing was peripheral blood. These receptors came from a human donor in a cohort sampled during active COVID-19.

The genes are TRBV7-9 and TRBJ2-3, with 7 bases fitting TRBD2. Germline V gives CDR1 SEHNR, CDR2 FQNEAQ (reference sequence). V lost 5 bases and J lost 5; bases outside the gene matches: 13. This CDR3 is 16 amino acids long. CDR3 protein: CASSLGLAALRDTQYF. CDR3 in DNA: TGTGCCAGCAGCCTCGGGCTAGCGGCCTTGAGAGATACGCAGTATTTT.

This clone was picked up a small number of times. The rearrangement links TRBV25-1 to TRBJ1-1, with D uncertain. Germline CDR1 is MGHDK and CDR2 is SYGVNS. CDR3 length: 16 amino acids. V lost 7 bases to trimming and J lost 4 bases, with 22 bases between them. The CDR3 protein is CASTGAGVTWGTEAFF. CDR3 in DNA: TGTGCCAGCACCGGAGCGGGAGTCACCTGGGGCACTGAAGCTTTCTTT.

V gene TRBV7-2 combines with J gene TRBJ2-1, with TRBD2 as a possible D gene (5 bases). V lost 1 base to trimming and J lost 10 bases, with 8 bases between them. Germline V gene lookup returns CDR1 SGHTA and CDR2 FQGNSA. The length of the CDR3 is 12 residues. The CDR3 here is CASSLEWEEQFF. The CDR3 nucleotides are TGTGCCAGCAGCTTAGAATGGGAGGAGCAGTTCTTC.

V gene TRBV5-1 combines with J gene TRBJ2-3; 7 nucleotides line up with TRBD2. This CDR3 comprises 14 residues. Germline lookup yields CDR1 SGHRS and CDR2 YFSETQ. The V segment lost 7 bases and the J segment 0 bases; nucleotides outside the gene matches: 5. The CDR3 spells CASLSGPSTDTQYF. CDR3 nucleotides: TGCGCCAGCCTTAGCGGGCCTAGCACAGATACGCAGTATTTT.

The rearrangement links TRBV12-3 or TRBV12-4 to TRBJ1-2; D possibly corresponds to TRBD1 (6 bases). The CDR3 is made up of 13 amino acids. The germline V and J ends were trimmed by 5 bases and 2 bases, with 9 bases remaining between them. CDR3 in amino acids: CASSGQPNYGYTF. The CDR3 nucleotides are TGTGCCAGCAGTGGACAGCCGAACTATGGCTACACCTTC.

This chain joins TRBV11-2 and TRBJ2-7, with D possibly matching TRBD2 (6 bases). Trimming pared 2 bases from V and 7 bases from J, leaving 18 bases between. This CDR3 comprises 15 residues. Germline V gene data show CDR1 as SGHAT and CDR2 as FQNNGV. For the CDR3, the DNA is TGTGCCAGCAGCTTACTCCGGAGGGACTTAGGAGAGCAGTACTTC. Translation: CASSLLRRDLGEQYF.

The genes are TRBV5-1 and TRBJ1-1; 7 nucleotides line up with TRBD1. Per germline, CDR1 SGHRS and CDR2 YFSETQ. The CDR3 consists of 15 residues. The J segment lost 2 bases and the V segment lost 0 bases, leaving 4 bases of the junction unmatched. The CDR3 DNA is TGCGCCAGCAGCTTGGACGGACAGGCAAACACTGAAGCTTTCTTT. It yields the protein CASSLDGQANTEAFF.

The gene calls are TRBV12-1 and TRBJ1-5; the table assigns TRBD1, which was not confirmed against the DNA. TRBV12-1 is noted as a pseudogene. This CDR3 spans 16 amino acids. The CDR3: CASSSVMGQGCQPQHF. CDR3 in DNA: TGTGCCAGCAGCTCCGTGATGGGACAGGGGTGTCAGCCCCAGCATTTT.

The J gene is TRBJ1-1, the V gene TRBV5-1; tentative D call: TRBD1 (6 bases). V shed 4 bases and J shed 1 base, with 11 bases lying between them. The CDR3 covers 14 residues. Per the germline V gene, CDR1 is SGHRS and CDR2 is YFSETQ. Written as DNA, the CDR3 is TGCGCCAGCAGCCTAGACAGGCCGAACACTGAAGCTTTCTTT. Protein product: CASSLDRPNTEAFF.

The V call is TRBV7-8, the J call TRBJ2-3; D possibly corresponds to TRBD1 (6 bases). The germline V and J ends were trimmed by 5 bases and 0 bases, with 15 bases remaining between them. Germline CDR1 is SGHVS and CDR2 is FQNEAQ. CDR3 length: 16 amino acids. This CDR3 reads CASSKGGHPSTDTQYF. Here the CDR3 DNA reads TGTGCCAGCAGCAAAGGGGGACACCCTAGCACAGATACGCAGTATTTT.

The rearrangement uses TRBV5-6 and TRBJ1-2; 7 nucleotides match TRBD1. CDR1 is SGHDT, CDR2 YYEEEE, per germline. Germline trimming cut 4 bases from V and 8 bases from J; bases unmatched to any gene: 14. The CDR3 loop spans 15 amino acids. The CDR3 reads CASSPWDSLLRGYTF. CDR3 DNA sequence: TGTGCCAGCAGCCCTTGGGACAGCCTCCTGCGGGGCTACACCTTC.

This chain joins TRBV6-5 and TRBJ1-4, with TRBD1 matching 8 bases. Per the germline V gene, CDR1 is MNHEY and CDR2 is SVGAGI. V dropped 6 bases and J dropped 4; count of bases not matched to a gene: 7. The CDR3 loop spans 15 amino acids. CDR3 DNA sequence: TGTGCCAGCAGGCAAGGACAGGGATTTAATGAAAAACTGTTTTTT. Translating it yields CASRQGQGFNEKLFF.

The chain recombines TRBV2 with TRBJ1-4; 10 nucleotides match TRBD1. From germline, CDR1 is SNHLY and CDR2 FYNNEI. The CDR3 extends over 14 amino acids. The V segment lost 8 bases and the J segment 8 bases; nucleotides outside the gene matches: 8. The CDR3 nucleotides are TGTGCCAGCCGAACGGACAGGGGGAAGGAAAAACTGTTTTTT. This gives the protein CASRTDRGKEKLFF.

This chain uses TRBV4-3 with TRBJ1-1, with no clear D. Germline assignment: CDR1 LGHNA and CDR2 YSLEER. Trimming removed 0 bases at V and 12 bases at J, with 17 bases between. This CDR3 has 14 amino acids. The CDR3 sequence: CASSQDLMPRETFF. The CDR3 region has the DNA TGCGCCAGCAGCCAAGATCTTATGCCAAGGGAGACTTTCTTT.

The chain has TRBV30 and TRBJ2-7, with 7 nucleotides matching TRBD2. CDR1 GTSNPN and CDR2 SVGIG come from the germline V gene (reference sequence). This CDR3 is 13 amino acids long. Trimming at V came to 0 bases and at J to 4 bases, leaving 3 bases not matched to a gene. CDR3 nucleotide sequence: TGTGCCTGGAGTGTAACCGGGGGGTACGAGCAGTACTTC. Its translation is CAWSVTGGYEQYF.

The genes are TRBV9 and TRBJ2-7; D is unclear. The CDR3 runs 14 residues. Trimming shortened V by 4 bases and J by 0 bases, and 11 bases separated the two germline ends. The V gene's germline CDR1 is SGDLS and CDR2 YYNGEE. DNA for the CDR3: TGTGCCAGCAGCCCCCTTTCGAGCTCCTACGAGCAGTACTTC. This codes for CASSPLSSSYEQYF.

The chain combines TRBV3-1 (or the pseudogene TRBV3-2) with TRBJ1-2; 7 bases map to TRBD1. Germline lookup yields CDR1 LGHDT and CDR2 YNNKEL (reference sequence). Trimming at V came to 3 bases and at J to 4 bases, leaving 5 bases not matched to a gene. The CDR3 loop spans 14 amino acids. Here the CDR3 reads CASSQEGGLYGYTF. The CDR3 DNA sequence: TGTGCCAGCAGCCAGGAAGGGGGCCTCTATGGCTACACCTTC.

The chain carries TRBV7-3 and TRBJ2-2, with 14 bases that match TRBD2. J was trimmed by 4 bases and V by 5 bases; bases with no gene match: 3. The CDR3 spans 16 residues. CDR1 is SGHTA and CDR2 is FQGTGA in the germline V gene. The CDR3 coding sequence is TGTGCCAGCAGCCTTGGACTAGCGGGGGGCACCGGGGAGCTGTTTTTT. It yields the protein CASSLGLAGGTGELFF.

The gene calls are TRBV7-2 and TRBJ1-2; weak D call: TRBD1 (5 bases). Trimming removed 5 bases at V and 0 bases at J, with 10 bases between. Germline-derived CDR1 and CDR2 are SGHTA and FQGNSA. The CDR3 is made up of 14 amino acids. CDR3 nucleotide sequence: TGTGCCAGCAGCCGCGGGGGAACTAACTATGGCTACACCTTC. Protein product: CASSRGGTNYGYTF.

This clone is a singleton in its sample. Written as DNA, the CDR3 is TGTGCCAGCAGCCAAGTGCGGAGCGGGGGTCTCGCTGAGCAGTTCTTC. It is translated as CASSQVRSGGLAEQFF. The rearrangement joins TRBV4-2 to TRBJ2-1, with 8 nucleotides matching TRBD2. Unmatched junction bases numbered 11, after V lost 1 base and J lost 9 bases. CDR1 and CDR2 (germline): LGHNA, YNFKEQ. The CDR3 consists of 16 residues.

The chain is built from TRBV19 and TRBJ1-5; D possibly corresponds to TRBD1 (5 bases). The V and J ends lost 3 bases and 3 bases respectively, with 9 bases between them. The CDR3 consists of 14 residues. The germline V gene encodes CDR1 LNHDA and CDR2 SQIVND (reference sequence). This CDR3 is CASSIAGSNQPQHF. The CDR3 nucleotides read TGTGCCAGTAGTATTGCAGGGTCCAATCAGCCCCAGCATTTT.

This chain connects TRBV2 to TRBJ2-1, with a possible D match to TRBD1 (6 bases). The CDR3 runs to 17 residues. Germline values: CDR1 SNHLY, CDR2 FYNNEI. Trimming stripped 9 bases from V and 7 bases from J, with 28 bases between. The CDR3 is CASTGPPRIRDTNEQFF. CDR3 DNA: TGTGCCAGTACGGGACCCCCCCGGATAAGGGACACGAATGAGCAGTTCTTC.